These 5 T cell receptor beta chains were all obtained from the same sample, sequenced in a study of identifying expanded T cells in peripheral blood. Only in-frame clones appear in the TCRdb table, and some are missing; sequencing was by immunoSEQ multiplex PCR. The sample has 70,000 or so clones; roughly 88% are singletons. Sequencing was performed on blood. The origin of the receptors is a person aged 18 to 70 in good health.

This chain links TRBV10-1 with TRBJ2-1, with D tentatively TRBD2 (6 bases). Germline CDR1 WNHNN, CDR2 SYGVQD (reference sequence). CDR3 length equals 14 residues. Trimming shortened V by 8 bases and J by 4 bases, and 15 bases separated the two germline ends. CDR3 sequence: CASPSGGWYNEQFF. Written as DNA, the CDR3 is TGCGCCAGCCCTTCTGGGGGGTGGTACAATGAGCAGTTCTTC.

The count of this clone is one. V usage is TRBV11-3 and J usage is TRBJ2-3, with TRBD2 matching over 7 bases. J lost 2 bases, V lost 5 bases, and 7 bases had no gene match. This CDR3 spans 15 amino acids. From germline, CDR1 is SGHNT and CDR2 YENEEA. The CDR3 DNA sequence: TGTGCCAGCAGCGCGGGAGATAGATTCACAGATACGCAGTATTTT. Amino acid sequence: CASSAGDRFTDTQYF.

The CDR3 here is CASTGTYGTGELFF. In nucleotides, the CDR3 is TGTGCCAGCACCGGGACATACGGCACCGGGGAGCTGTTTTTT. The rearrangement joins TRBV2 to TRBJ2-2; possibly TRBD1 for D (6 bases). Germline CDR1 reads SNHLY; CDR2 reads FYNNEI. This CDR3 region has 14 residues. V lost 7 bases, J lost 4 bases, and 13 bases lay in between.

V usage is TRBV25-1 and J usage is TRBJ2-1; 8 bases map to TRBD2. Trimming removed 8 bases from V and 4 bases from J; junction bases left unmatched: 7. Germline V gene lookup returns CDR1 MGHDK and CDR2 SYGVNS. The CDR3 is 14 amino acids. In nucleotides, the CDR3 is TGTGCCAGCGGCCGGACTAGCCCTTACAATGAGCAGTTCTTC. It translates to CASGRTSPYNEQFF.

This sequence joins TRBV2 and TRBJ2-7; D ambiguous. CDR1 is SNHLY and CDR2 is FYNNEI in the germline V gene. Trimming took 4 bases from V and 3 from J, leaving 7 bases between them. The CDR3 length is 12 residues. CDR3 amino acids: CASSGMVYEQYF. In nucleotides, the CDR3 is TGTGCCAGCAGTGGGATGGTCTACGAGCAGTACTTC.